The TCR beta chain under discussion was sequenced for a study of beta chain features in type 1 diabetes. Study results and limitations: In patients and controls equally, PCR might favor templates that are shorter. Whether TCRB rearrangement is influenced by HLA type went unresolved here. Across patients, naive, central memory and Treg TCRB repertoires exhibited apparently greater similarity than was observed across healthy donors. Across all four CD4+ subsets, people with type 1 diabetes showed modestly shorter TCRB CDR3s.

The sequenced template was cDNA made from the entire isolated RNA. TCRdb's copy holds only in-frame clones and misses some; the assay was immunoSEQ multiplex PCR. This sample has about 710,000 clones, with over 12% found just once. About this clone itself: Its antigen is unidentified.

The length of the CDR3 is 14 residues. The J segment lost 8 bases and the V segment lost 6 bases, leaving 7 bases of the junction unmatched. Looked up from germline, CDR1 is MDHEN and CDR2 is SYDVKM. CD4+ naive, central memory, regulatory and stem cell-like memory cells were sorted via CD45RO/CCR7/CD25/CD127/CD95/CD27. The sequencing input was naive CD4+ T cells from blood. The source is a man between 18 and 29 years old with type 1 diabetes. V is TRBV28 and J is TRBJ1-6; 7 bases are shared with TRBD1. In nucleotides, the CDR3 is TGTGCCAGCAGGGGGGGACAGATGGATTCACCCCTCCACTTT. Residues: CASRGGQMDSPLHF.